Below are 32 T cell receptor beta chains sequenced from a single sample in a study of blood T cell repertoires in COVID-19. The method was immunoSEQ multiplex PCR; TCRdb's version includes in-frame clones alone and lacks a portion of them. Found here are about 99,000 clones, over 75% of them singletons; the top ten hold 5% to 6.5%. Sequences were obtained from peripheral blood. The receptors originated from a human donor in a cohort sampled during active COVID-19.

The chain uses TRBV9 and TRBJ1-3; 7 nucleotides agree with TRBD1. CDR1 and CDR2 (germline): SGDLS, YYNGEE. With 2 bases clipped from V and 4 bases from J, the junction kept 6 bases outside the gene matches. This CDR3 has 15 residues. CDR3 in amino acids: CASSVEGAVGNTIYF. CDR3 DNA sequence: TGTGCCAGCAGCGTCGAGGGGGCGGTCGGAAACACCATATATTTT.

The chain couples TRBV4-3 to TRBJ2-7, with 11 positions matching TRBD2. The CDR3 sequence is 16 residues long. From germline, CDR1 is LGHNA and CDR2 YSLEER. V trimming: 2 bases; J trimming: 6 bases; junction bases outside the gene matches: 9. The CDR3 nucleotides read TGCGCCAGCAGCCAACACCGGCTAGCGGGAGGAGGCGAGCAGTACTTC. Protein product: CASSQHRLAGGGEQYF.

This chain links TRBV5-1 with TRBJ2-3; TRBD2 agrees at 7 bases. V shed 7 bases, J shed 2 bases, and the junction held 10 bases outside the gene matches. CDR3 length: 15 residues. Germline V gene sequence: CDR1 SGHRS, CDR2 YFSETQ. The CDR3 sequence is CASERGSGYTDTQYF. Here the CDR3 DNA reads TGCGCCAGCGAGCGGGGTAGCGGGTACACAGATACGCAGTATTTT.

The rearrangement joins TRBV19 to TRBJ1-1; TRBD1 is a possible D gene (5 bases). This CDR3 is 15 amino acids long. The germline CDR1 and CDR2 sequences are LNHDA and SQIVND (reference sequence). Trimming removed 4 bases at V and 3 bases at J, with 15 bases between. The CDR3 region is CASSTGGRAYTEAFF. The CDR3 DNA reads as TGTGCCAGTAGTACCGGGGGGAGGGCCTACACTGAAGCTTTCTTT.

The J gene is TRBJ2-1, the V gene TRBV4-3, with 15 bases identical to TRBD2. CDR3 size: 18 residues. Germline V gene data show CDR1 as LGHNA and CDR2 as YSLEER. Germline trimming cut 1 base from V and 9 bases from J; bases unmatched to any gene: 10. In DNA form, the CDR3 reads TGCGCCAGCAGCCAAGTTAAGGGACTAGCGGGGGGTTATCCTGAGCAGTTCTTC. It codes for CASSQVKGLAGGYPEQFF.

V usage is TRBV25-1 and J usage is TRBJ1-2; possibly TRBD1 for D (5 bases). V was trimmed by 1 base and J by 4 bases, leaving 7 bases between them. This CDR3 spans 13 amino acids. CDR1 is MGHDK and CDR2 is SYGVNS in the germline V gene. The CDR3 spells CASSESTGYGYTF. Written as DNA, the CDR3 is TGTGCCAGCAGTGAATCCACAGGCTATGGCTACACCTTC.

The chain recombines TRBV10-3 with TRBJ1-2; 10 bases align to TRBD1. This CDR3 has 14 residues. V lost 6 bases to trimming and J lost 2 bases; unmatched junction nucleotides: 3. Germline V gene lookup returns CDR1 ENHRY and CDR2 SYGVKD. CDR3 region: CAIRVDRGNYGYTF. As DNA, the CDR3 is TGTGCCATCAGAGTGGACAGGGGGAACTATGGCTACACCTTC.

This clone was observed at least ten times. The J gene is TRBJ1-6, the V gene TRBV11-2, with unresolved D. V was cut by 5 bases and J by 13 bases, with 12 bases left in between. The CDR3 contains 12 residues. Germline CDR1 reads SGHAT; CDR2 reads FQNNGV. The CDR3 DNA reads TGTGCCAGCAGCCCCGGCAACGGGCCCCTCCACTTT. It specifies CASSPGNGPLHF.

The chain couples TRBV6-5 to TRBJ2-1; maybe TRBD2 (6 bases). Germline assignment: CDR1 MNHEY and CDR2 SVGAGI. V was cut by 7 bases and J by 8 bases, with 18 bases left in between. There are 14 residues in the CDR3. CDR3 protein: CASNTWGERDEQFF. DNA of the CDR3: TGTGCCAGCAATACGTGGGGGGAGAGGGATGAGCAGTTCTTC.

The chain is built from TRBV15 and TRBJ2-5, with 8 bases fitting TRBD1. Germline V CDR1 and CDR2: LNHNV, YYDKDF (reference sequence). The ends lost 5 bases at V and 4 bases at J; junction bases unmatched: 6. This CDR3 spans 14 amino acids. Here the CDR3 DNA reads TGTGCCACCAGCGGCCGGGACAGGAGAGAGACCCAGTACTTC. This translates into CATSGRDRRETQYF.

This sequence joins TRBV28 and TRBJ1-3; TRBD1 might be the D (6 bases). CDR3 size: 13 residues. Deletions cut 6 bases from V and 3 bases from J, with 9 bases between. Germline values: CDR1 MDHEN, CDR2 SYDVKM. The chain's CDR3 is CASRDSFGNTIYF. The DNA for the CDR3 is TGTGCCAGCAGGGACAGTTTTGGAAACACCATATATTTT.

The chain joins TRBV5-6 to TRBJ2-2, with 7 bases identical to TRBD1. This CDR3 spans 16 amino acids. Trimming took 4 bases from V and 0 from J; bases not matched to a gene: 6. Germline V lookup: CDR1 SGHDT, CDR2 YYEEEE. The CDR3 sequence is CASSRDRRSNTGELFF. CDR3 bases: TGTGCCAGCAGCCGGGACAGACGATCGAACACCGGGGAGCTGTTTTTT.

The chain combines TRBV19 with TRBJ2-5, with D perhaps matching TRBD1 (6 bases). CDR1 is LNHDA and CDR2 is SQIVND in the germline V gene (reference sequence). The V and J ends lost 5 bases and 4 bases respectively, with 17 bases between them. The CDR3 has 15 amino acids. The CDR3 DNA reads TGTGCCAGTAGTTCGGGGACACTAGTAGGAGAGACCCAGTACTTC. It translates to CASSSGTLVGETQYF.

Only one count was recorded for this clone. A read error may account for a junction end that differs from germline. Other nucleotide sequences from this sample produce the same CDR3. The CDR3: CASSEQGLTNEKLFF. The CDR3 DNA reads TGTGCCAGCAGTGAGCAGGGGCTAACTAATGAAAAACTATTTTTT. This chain connects TRBV2 to TRBJ1-4; perhaps TRBD1 as D (6 bases). CDR1 SNHLY and CDR2 FYNNEI come from the germline V gene. CDR3 length equals 15 residues.

The CDR3 is CASSQEGRGKNEKLFF. In nucleotides, the CDR3 is TGTGCCAGCAGCCAAGAGGGGCGGGGGAAGAATGAAAAACTGTTTTTT. The chain uses TRBV4-2 and TRBJ1-4, with D perhaps matching TRBD1 (5 bases). Germline values: CDR1 LGHNA, CDR2 YNFKEQ. The CDR3 consists of 16 residues. Trimming stripped 0 bases from V and 5 bases from J, with 13 bases between.

CDR3 in amino acids: CASSPWTGRGLRTGNTIYF. Written as DNA, the CDR3 is TGTGCCAGCAGCCCCTGGACAGGGCGAGGTCTGAGAACTGGAAACACCATATATTTT. The chain joins TRBV7-8 to TRBJ1-3, with 8 bases that match TRBD1. This CDR3 comprises 19 residues. With V trimmed by 5 bases and J by 2 bases, 17 bases remained unmatched. Germline V CDR1 and CDR2: SGHVS, FQNEAQ.

The chain links TRBV6-5 to TRBJ1-1, with TRBD1 identical over 7 bases. V was clipped by 2 bases and J by 3 bases; unmatched bases: 3. The germline V gene encodes CDR1 MNHEY and CDR2 SVGAGI. The CDR3 is made up of 14 amino acids. In DNA, the CDR3 is TGTGCCAGCAGTTACGACAGGGTGGACACTGAAGCTTTCTTT. Translating it yields CASSYDRVDTEAFF.

The CDR3 coding sequence is TGTGCCAGCAGCCGCCTGGACAGAGCACAAGAGACCCAGTACTTC. Amino acid sequence: CASSRLDRAQETQYF. This chain joins TRBV6-5 and TRBJ2-5, with D tentatively TRBD1 (6 bases). Germline assignment: CDR1 MNHEY and CDR2 SVGAGI. The germline V and J ends were trimmed by 6 bases and 2 bases, with 16 bases remaining between them. The CDR3 is made up of 15 amino acids.

The V and J genes are TRBV5-4 and TRBJ2-7; 7 positions match TRBD2. The germline V gene has CDR1 SGHNT and CDR2 YYREEE (reference sequence). Trimming removed 9 bases from V and 6 bases from J; junction bases left unmatched: 12. This CDR3 has 13 residues. The CDR3 DNA follows: TGTGCCACCGGGCAAGCGGGGACGCTCGAGCAGTACTTC. This sequence encodes CATGQAGTLEQYF.

V usage is TRBV27 and J usage is TRBJ1-5; D is unclear. Germline assignment: CDR1 MNHEY and CDR2 SMNVEV (reference sequence). Trimming took 3 bases from V and 5 from J, leaving 8 bases between them. This CDR3 spans 13 amino acids. CDR3 DNA: TGTGCCAGCAGTTTCGGGGTGGATCAGCCCCAGCATTTT. It is translated as CASSFGVDQPQHF.

This clone was seen a single time. The V and J genes are TRBV5-6 and TRBJ2-1, with D unclear. Germline V gives CDR1 SGHDT, CDR2 YYEEEE. Trimming stripped 0 bases from V and 4 bases from J, with 8 bases between. The CDR3 totals 14 residues. This chain's CDR3 is CASSLGGDYNEQFF. The DNA for the CDR3 is TGTGCCAGCAGCTTGGGCGGAGATTACAATGAGCAGTTCTTC.

V usage is TRBV24-1 and J usage is TRBJ2-1; a weak D match, TRBD2 (6 bases). V lost 4 bases, J lost 7 bases, and 22 bases lay in between. Germline CDR1 KGHDR, CDR2 SFDVKD. The CDR3 is 17 residues long. Written as DNA, the CDR3 is TGTGCCACCAGTGACCCGAGGGACTCCACATTGGGTAATGAGCAGTTCTTC. The encoded protein is CATSDPRDSTLGNEQFF.

The chain links TRBV9 to TRBJ1-2; 11 nucleotides line up with TRBD1. Germline V gives CDR1 SGDLS, CDR2 YYNGEE. The CDR3 spans 14 residues. V dropped 0 bases and J dropped 7; count of bases not matched to a gene: 2. The CDR3 DNA reads TGTGCCAGCAGCGTAGCTGGGACAGGGGGTGGCTACACCTTC. This encodes CASSVAGTGGGYTF.

The CDR3 sequence is CASSFGGGGNQPQHF. The DNA of the CDR3 is TGCGCCAGCAGCTTTGGGGGGGGAGGCAATCAGCCCCAGCATTTT. The rearrangement joins TRBV5-1 to TRBJ1-5; tentative D call: TRBD1 (5 bases). CDR1 and CDR2 from the germline V gene are SGHRS and YFSETQ. The length of the CDR3 is 15 residues. With 2 bases removed from V and 2 bases from J, the gap between germline ends came to 11 bases. Together with reference TRBV5-1 and TRBJ1-5, the CDR3 gives the full variable domain: KAGVTQTPRYLIKTRGQQVTLSCSPISGHRSVSWYQQTPGQGLQFLFEYFSETQRNKGNFPGRFSGRQFSNSRSEMNVSTLELGDSALYLCASSFGGGGNQPQHFGDGTRLSIL.

The chain is built from TRBV6-5 and TRBJ2-7; D is perhaps TRBD1 (5 bases). Germline V gene sequence: CDR1 MNHEY, CDR2 SVGAGI. V was shortened by 6 bases and J by 7 bases, with 19 bases between the two germline ends. This CDR3 spans 14 amino acids. CDR3 sequence: CASSDGLGLGEQYF. The CDR3, as DNA: TGTGCCAGCAGCGACGGGCTGGGGCTGGGAGAGCAGTACTTC.

The chain joins TRBV6-6 to TRBJ2-7; 8 bases are a match to TRBD1. The junction had 9 bases not matched to a gene; V was cut back by 6 bases and J by 2 bases. The CDR3 spans 15 residues. CDR1 and CDR2 from the germline V gene are MNHNY and SVGAGI (reference sequence). For the CDR3, the DNA is TGTGCCAGCAGCCCTGACAGGGGCACTACCTACGAGCAGTACTTC. Protein: CASSPDRGTTYEQYF.

This sequence joins TRBV4-3 and TRBJ2-3; TRBD1 aligns across 8 bases. Germline lookup yields CDR1 LGHNA and CDR2 YSLEER. V was clipped by 0 bases and J by 4 bases; unmatched bases: 12. The CDR3 runs 18 residues. CDR3 bases: TGCGCCAGCAGCCAAGAGCAACAGGGGGGCGGGATCGCAGATACGCAGTATTTT. Its translation is CASSQEQQGGGIADTQYF.

This sequence joins TRBV24-1 and TRBJ1-1, with TRBD1 as a possible D gene (6 bases). The V end lost 8 bases, the J end lost 1 base, and 10 bases lay between the germline ends. This CDR3 contains 13 residues. Per the germline V gene, CDR1 is KGHDR and CDR2 is SFDVKD. The CDR3: CATIGRGNTEAFF. The CDR3 region has the DNA TGTGCCACCATAGGCAGGGGGAACACTGAAGCTTTCTTT.

This clone was observed once. J is TRBJ2-3 and V is TRBV9; possible D gene TRBD2, 7 bases. Germline CDR1 and CDR2: SGDLS and YYNGEE. The V and J ends lost 1 base and 2 bases respectively, with 11 bases between them. The CDR3 has 15 amino acids. The CDR3 bases are TGTGCCAGCAGCGTAAGGGCGGGGGCCACAGATACGCAGTATTTT. This encodes CASSVRAGATDTQYF.

This clone was counted a few times. The gene calls are TRBV30 and TRBJ2-3, with D possibly matching TRBD2 (7 bases). Germline V gene lookup returns CDR1 GTSNPN and CDR2 SVGIG (reference sequence). V was pared by 4 bases and J by 1 base, with 24 bases between. The CDR3 contains 18 residues. In DNA, the CDR3 is TGTGCCTGGAATTGGGGGGGCCCCATGGCCCCCGGCACAGATACGCAGTATTTT. Its protein is CAWNWGGPMAPGTDTQYF.

V is TRBV29-1 and J is TRBJ2-1; the D gene is possibly TRBD2 (6 bases). The V end lost 4 bases, the J end lost 6 bases, and 19 bases lay between the germline ends. Germline CDR1 and CDR2: SQVTM and ANQGSEA. This CDR3 contains 15 residues. CDR3 sequence (DNA): TGCAGCGTTGTCCCTGGGGGGTTCGGAGGCAATGAGCAGTTCTTC. Its protein product is CSVVPGGFGGNEQFF.

The gene calls are TRBV4-3 and TRBJ1-4; tentative D call: TRBD1 (6 bases). V lost 4 bases, J lost 7 bases, and 16 bases lay in between. Germline CDR1 is LGHNA and CDR2 is YSLEER. The length of the CDR3 is 15 residues. DNA of the CDR3: TGCGCCAGCAGCCCCTGGGAGGGGGTAGGTGAAAAACTGTTTTTT. It specifies CASSPWEGVGEKLFF.